This TCR beta chain was recorded in a study of blood T cell repertoires in COVID-19. Using immunoSEQ multiplex PCR, the repertoire was profiled, and TCRdb retains in-frame clones only, with some absent. Here the sample spans around 300,000 clones, 87% being singletons. The CDR3 is made up of 14 amino acids. Sequencing was carried out using peripheral blood. The rearrangement uses TRBV21-1 and TRBJ2-2; the table assigns TRBD2, which was not confirmed against the DNA. TRBV21-1 corresponds to a pseudogene. This receptor was obtained from a man between 50 and 59 years old with active or convalescent COVID-19. The CDR3 here is CASSKRGRPGELFF. DNA for the CDR3: TGTGCCAGCAGCAAGCGGGGGAGGCCCGGGGAGCTGTTTTTT.